The 28 T cell receptor beta chains below were found in one sample sequenced in a study of T cell changes during pregnancy in multiple sclerosis. Sequencing was performed with immunoSEQ multiplex PCR; in TCRdb, only in-frame clones are kept and a portion is missing. The sample gives roughly 30,000 clones, 70% to 90% of which show up once; around 7% is in the top ten. The sample in question was CD8+ T cells from peripheral blood mononuclear cells, obtained after pregnancy. The receptor set was obtained from a female donor with multiple sclerosis, enrolled in a pregnancy study.

V gene TRBV6-1 combines with J gene TRBJ2-3; 7 bases fit TRBD2. The V gene end was trimmed by 3 bases and the J gene end by 7 bases; junction bases not matched to a gene: 16. This CDR3 has 17 residues. Germline V gives CDR1 MNHNS, CDR2 SASEGT. In nucleotides, the CDR3 is TGTGCCAGCAGTGACGAGACACTTGGCGGGAGATTACATACGCAGTATTTT. Encoded protein: CASSDETLGGRLHTQYF.

V gene TRBV10-2 combines with J gene TRBJ1-2, with 8 bases aligning to TRBD1. The ends lost 4 bases at V and 4 bases at J; junction bases unmatched: 5. The CDR3 runs 14 residues. Germline CDR1 and CDR2: WSHSY and SAAADI. CDR3: CASSGSGGGYGYTF. The DNA for the CDR3 is TGCGCCAGCAGTGGGTCAGGGGGCGGCTATGGCTACACCTTC.

Concerning this clone itself: The same CDR3 arises from other DNA sequences in this sample as well. The chain uses TRBV6-5 and TRBJ2-1, with D unresolved. The CDR3 extends over 16 amino acids. The ends were cut back, 0 bases at V and 0 bases at J, with 9 bases in the middle. The germline CDR1 and CDR2 sequences are MNHEY and SVGAGI. The CDR3 reads CASSYSEESSYNEQFF. The CDR3 bases are TGTGCCAGCAGTTACTCTGAGGAGAGCTCCTACAATGAGCAGTTCTTC.

The V call is TRBV7-9, the J call TRBJ2-5, with a tentative D call TRBD2 (6 bases). The CDR3 has 14 residues. In germline, CDR1 is SEHNR, CDR2 FQNEAQ (reference sequence). V dropped 5 bases and J dropped 5 bases, with 15 bases sitting between them. The CDR3 sequence: CASSPDLGRETQYF. The CDR3 nucleotides are TGTGCCAGCAGCCCAGACTTGGGGAGGGAGACCCAGTACTTC.

The gene calls are TRBV19 and TRBJ2-1; D gene unclear. This CDR3 contains 16 residues. The germline gives CDR1 LNHDA, CDR2 SQIVND (reference sequence). V lost 1 base and J lost 7, with 17 bases in between. Here the CDR3 reads CASSIAGEVPWNEQFF. In DNA, the CDR3 is TGTGCCAGTAGTATAGCCGGTGAGGTACCGTGGAATGAGCAGTTCTTC.

The chain is built from TRBV2 and TRBJ2-3, with 10 nucleotides matching TRBD2. V gave up 8 bases and J gave up 2 bases; unmatched junction bases: 19. Germline CDR1 is SNHLY and CDR2 is FYNNEI. The CDR3 has 19 amino acids. The CDR3 region has the DNA TGTGCCAGCGGAGTGGGAGGTAGACTAGCGGGTGATCCCACAGATACGCAGTATTTT. Translation: CASGVGGRLAGDPTDTQYF.

The chain joins TRBV28 to TRBJ2-1, with 9 bases matching TRBD1. The CDR3 is 15 amino acids. Germline values: CDR1 MDHEN, CDR2 SYDVKM. Unmatched junction bases numbered 11, after V lost 5 bases and J lost 9 bases. This CDR3 is CASSTPGQGSGEQFF. CDR3 bases: TGTGCCAGCAGTACTCCGGGACAGGGTTCAGGTGAGCAGTTCTTC.

V and J are TRBV11-2 and TRBJ2-1; 9 positions agree with TRBD2. Unmatched junction bases numbered 12, after V lost 7 bases and J lost 5 bases. Per germline, CDR1 SGHAT and CDR2 FQNNGV. The CDR3 contains 16 residues. The CDR3 spells CASTRVRLAEHNEQFF. CDR3 nucleotide sequence: TGTGCCAGCACCCGGGTCCGACTAGCGGAGCACAATGAGCAGTTCTTC.

This rearrangement joins TRBV6-6 to TRBJ2-5; 9 bases map to TRBD2. The CDR3 consists of 14 residues. Unmatched junction bases numbered 4, after V lost 4 bases and J lost 4 bases. Germline CDR1 and CDR2: MNHNY and SVGAGI (reference sequence). Here the CDR3 DNA reads TGTGCCAGCAGTTCGCTAGCGGGATTAGAGACCCAGTACTTC. Protein sequence: CASSSLAGLETQYF.

This clone was detected once. The rearrangement links TRBV6-5 to TRBJ1-1; D uncertain. This CDR3 is built from 13 residues. The V end lost 4 bases, the J end lost 5 bases, and 11 bases lay between the germline ends. Looked up from germline, CDR1 is MNHEY and CDR2 is SVGAGI. Here the CDR3 DNA reads TGTGCCAGCAGTTTAACTTGGAGGACTGAAGCTTTCTTT. Amino acids: CASSLTWRTEAFF.

The chain has TRBV14 and TRBJ1-5; the D is unclear. The CDR3 is made up of 17 amino acids. Trimming took off 0 bases at V and 3 bases at J, with 15 bases between the two ends. Per the germline V gene, CDR1 is SGHDN and CDR2 is FVKESK. The CDR3 sequence: CASSQDPPRLTNQPQHF. The DNA for the CDR3 is TGTGCCAGCAGCCAAGATCCCCCCAGGTTGACCAATCAGCCCCAGCATTTT.

This chain joins TRBV4-3 and TRBJ2-5; D ambiguous. The V gene's germline CDR1 is LGHNA and CDR2 YSLEER. This CDR3 contains 14 residues. The ends were cut back, 0 bases at V and 4 bases at J, with 9 bases in the middle. The CDR3, as DNA: TGCGCCAGCAGCCAAGACATGAGCACAGAGACCCAGTACTTC. This translates into CASSQDMSTETQYF.

The genes are TRBV4-3 and TRBJ2-7, with 8 bases identical to TRBD1. CDR1 is LGHNA and CDR2 is YSLEER in the germline V gene. J gave up 0 bases and V 0 bases, and 7 bases lay outside the gene matches. This CDR3 region has 17 residues. CDR3 in amino acids: CASSQERTGFSSYEQYF. CDR3 DNA sequence: TGCGCCAGCAGCCAAGAACGGACAGGGTTTAGCTCCTACGAGCAGTACTTC.

This clone turned up a few times. The V and J genes are TRBV7-9 and TRBJ1-5; D gene uncertain. The CDR3 spans 14 residues. Deletions cut 2 bases from V and 2 bases from J, with 7 bases between. Per germline, CDR1 SEHNR and CDR2 FQNEAQ (reference sequence). The CDR3 spells CASSLTDGNQPQHF. CDR3 bases: TGTGCCAGCAGCTTAACAGACGGCAATCAGCCCCAGCATTTT.

This clone was picked up a small number of times. This chain uses TRBV25-1 with TRBJ1-2; no clear D gene. This CDR3 spans 13 amino acids. V lost 5 bases, J lost 1 base, and 8 bases lay in between. Germline values: CDR1 MGHDK, CDR2 SYGVNS. The CDR3 DNA reads TGTGCCAGCAGTTTATCCCTTAACTATGGCTACACCTTC. Its translation: CASSLSLNYGYTF.

The sample holds one count of this clone. This chain uses TRBV5-1 with TRBJ2-3, with 9 bases aligning to TRBD1. CDR3 length equals 15 residues. J lost 8 bases, V lost 4 bases, and 11 bases had no gene match. Germline V gene data show CDR1 as SGHRS and CDR2 as YFSETQ. CDR3 loop: CASSGPGTGIGTQYF. As DNA, the CDR3 is TGCGCCAGCAGCGGTCCCGGGACAGGGATCGGTACGCAGTATTTT.

This chain joins TRBV27 and TRBJ2-1; 8 bases agree with TRBD2. The CDR3 sequence is 13 residues long. Trimming cost V 6 bases and J 8 bases; bases outside gene matches: 6. Germline CDR1 reads MNHEY; CDR2 reads SMNVEV (reference sequence). The CDR3 DNA is TGTGCCAGCAGAAAACTCGGGGGGGATGAGCAGTTCTTC. Its protein is CASRKLGGDEQFF.

This rearrangement joins TRBV30 to TRBJ2-1; 8 positions match TRBD2. CDR1 is GTSNPN and CDR2 is SVGIG in the germline V gene (reference sequence). The CDR3 runs 15 residues. J was trimmed by 8 bases and V by 5 bases; bases with no gene match: 14. The CDR3, as DNA: TGTGCCTGGGCCGGAGTGGGACTAGAGCCCTATGAGCAGTTCTTC. Encoded protein: CAWAGVGLEPYEQFF.

The V gene is TRBV7-8, the J gene TRBJ2-7; D may be TRBD1 (6 bases). V shed 1 base and J shed 0 bases, with 10 bases lying between them. This CDR3 is built from 15 residues. CDR1 is SGHVS and CDR2 is FQNEAQ in the germline V gene. The CDR3 DNA reads TGTGCCAGCAGCTTAGAGGGACACCACTCCTACGAGCAGTACTTC. Translating it yields CASSLEGHHSYEQYF.

The chain joins TRBV25-1 to TRBJ1-1, with D tentatively TRBD1 (6 bases). V was trimmed by 0 bases and J by 4 bases, leaving 12 bases between them. CDR1 and CDR2 (germline): MGHDK, SYGVNS. The CDR3 is 15 amino acids. The CDR3 region has the DNA TGTGCCAGCAGTGAATATGGAGGGGGGGGCACTGAAGCTTTCTTT. As protein: CASSEYGGGGTEAFF.

The V gene is TRBV7-6, the J gene TRBJ2-1; TRBD2 might be the D (6 bases). The CDR3 sequence is 14 residues long. V was trimmed by 1 base and J by 9 bases, leaving 13 bases between them. Germline-derived CDR1 and CDR2 are SGHVS and FNYEAQ. CDR3 in amino acids: CASSLEAGSGEQFF. As DNA, the CDR3 is TGTGCCAGCAGCTTAGAAGCGGGTTCCGGTGAGCAGTTCTTC.

This clone turned up a few times. This sequence joins TRBV27 and TRBJ1-1, with 11 nucleotides matching TRBD1. CDR3 length equals 15 residues. CDR1 is MNHEY and CDR2 is SMNVEV in the germline V gene (reference sequence). V lost 3 bases, J lost 3 bases, and 3 bases stayed unmatched. The CDR3 DNA is TGTGCCAGCAGTTTGGGACAGGGGGACGACACTGAAGCTTTCTTT. Translation gives CASSLGQGDDTEAFF.

The chain recombines TRBV27 with TRBJ2-7, with 10 bases identical to TRBD2. The CDR3 is made up of 15 amino acids. The germline gives CDR1 MNHEY, CDR2 SMNVEV (reference sequence). Trimming cost V 10 bases and J 4 bases; bases outside gene matches: 13. The CDR3 protein is CATKSSGLAAYEQYF. The CDR3, as DNA: TGTGCCACCAAATCCTCAGGACTAGCGGCGTACGAGCAGTACTTC.

The rearrangement joins TRBV11-3 to TRBJ2-7; 9 bases align to TRBD2. The CDR3 is made up of 16 amino acids. Germline CDR1 reads SGHNT; CDR2 reads YENEEA. V shed 1 base and J 7 bases; nucleotides not matched to a gene: 11. The CDR3 DNA sequence: TGTGCCAGCAGCTTAGTGGGCGCGGGAGGGCCAAGGGAGCAGTACTTC. Translated: CASSLVGAGGPREQYF.

The chain has TRBV4-1 and TRBJ1-1; D is unresolved. Per the germline V gene, CDR1 is MGHRA and CDR2 is YSYEKL. V dropped 0 bases and J dropped 7 bases, with 12 bases sitting between them. The CDR3 covers 14 residues. The CDR3 spells CASSQDKSPLEAFF. CDR3 bases: TGCGCCAGCAGCCAAGATAAATCCCCCCTTGAAGCTTTCTTT.

V is TRBV19 and J is TRBJ2-6, with D maybe TRBD1 (5 bases). V lost 9 bases and J lost 0, with 18 bases in between. Germline-derived CDR1 and CDR2 are LNHDA and SQIVND (reference sequence). The CDR3 totals 17 residues. The CDR3 loop reads CASRTPKQDSGANVLTF. CDR3 nucleotides: TGTGCCAGCCGGACCCCAAAACAGGACTCTGGGGCCAACGTCCTGACTTTC.

J is TRBJ2-1 and V is TRBV6-4, with D possibly matching TRBD2 (6 bases). Trimming shortened V by 3 bases and J by 4 bases, and 13 bases separated the two germline ends. The germline V gene encodes CDR1 MRHNA and CDR2 SNTAGT. This CDR3 is built from 15 residues. The CDR3 DNA follows: TGTGCCAGCAGTGAAGTCGGGACTGCATACAATGAGCAGTTCTTC. Translated: CASSEVGTAYNEQFF.

The V gene is TRBV5-5, the J gene TRBJ2-7; TRBD1 matches at 7 bases. Germline-derived CDR1 and CDR2 are SGHKS and YYEKEE (reference sequence). Unmatched junction bases numbered 14, after V lost 0 bases and J lost 2 bases. The CDR3 is made up of 18 amino acids. The CDR3 sequence: CASSLEGAVSPTAYEQYF. For the CDR3, the DNA is TGTGCCAGCAGCTTGGAGGGGGCCGTTAGCCCAACCGCCTACGAGCAGTACTTC.